These 28 T cell receptor beta chains originate from one sample sequenced in a study of T cells in Graves' hyperthyroidism and ophthalmopathy. What was amplified from RNA transcripts were TCR beta CDR3 regions. A first-round RT-PCR of the TCR CDR3 used the HTBI primer set. Using its own MiXCR run on the multiplex PCR reads, TCRdb lists one record per CDR3 protein. There are roughly 550,000 distinct CDR3 sequences in the sample; more than 15% occur only once, and approximately 32% lies in the top ten. Input material: blood. The receptor set was obtained from a woman aged 25-40 years with Graves' ophthalmopathy.

This clonotype was detected only a few times. This chain connects TRBV28 to TRBJ1-2, with 10 bases aligning to TRBD1. Unmatched junction bases numbered 6, after V lost 7 bases and J lost 4 bases. The CDR3 loop spans 14 amino acids. Germline CDR1 MDHEN, CDR2 SYDVKM. DNA for the CDR3: TGTGCCAGCACAAAGACAGGGGGCCGCTATGGCTACACCTTC. This gives the protein CASTKTGGRYGYTF.

This clonotype was counted only a few times. This rearrangement joins TRBV7-2 to TRBJ2-4; the D is unclear. V lost 2 bases and J 1 base, leaving 6 bases between the germline ends. This CDR3 region has 14 residues. CDR1 and CDR2 from the germline V gene are SGHTA and FQGNSA. In nucleotides, the CDR3 is TGTGCCAGCAGCTTAATGCGGGCCAAAAACATTCAGTACTTC. Translated: CASSLMRAKNIQYF.

The chain couples TRBV12-3 or TRBV12-4 to TRBJ2-3; weak D call: TRBD2 (7 bases). V was clipped by 4 bases and J by 5 bases, with 13 bases between them. The CDR3 sequence is 14 residues long. CDR3 nucleotides: TGTGCCAGCAGTTGGGGGGGGGCGATAGATACGCAGTATTTT. As protein: CASSWGGAIDTQYF.

V is TRBV4-1 and J is TRBJ1-2; 8 positions agree with TRBD1. The CDR3 is 17 amino acids. The V gene end was trimmed by 2 bases and the J gene end by 0 bases; junction bases not matched to a gene: 8. The germline gives CDR1 MGHRA, CDR2 YSYEKL. This CDR3 is CASSQLGGQAPNYGYTF. Written as DNA, the CDR3 is TGCGCCAGCAGCCAATTAGGGGGACAGGCACCTAACTATGGCTACACCTTC.

This clonotype was seen at least ten times. The chain couples TRBV11-2 to TRBJ1-1; 9 bases fit TRBD1. CDR1 is SGHAT and CDR2 is FQNNGV in the germline V gene. The V gene end was trimmed by 5 bases and the J gene end by 11 bases; junction bases not matched to a gene: 18. The CDR3 has 16 amino acids. The chain's CDR3 is CASSPGTGTGWAKAFF. The CDR3 nucleotides are TGTGCCAGCAGCCCTGGGACAGGGACAGGATGGGCAAAGGCTTTCTTT.

This clonotype turned up a few times. The J gene is TRBJ2-3, the V gene TRBV6-1; D might be TRBD1 (6 bases). Trimming took off 4 bases at V and 5 bases at J, with 16 bases between the two ends. Germline V gene data show CDR1 as MNHNS and CDR2 as SASEGT. The CDR3 is 15 amino acids. The CDR3 DNA reads as TGTGCCAGCAGTGGTAACAGGGCGCTGATAGATACGCAGTATTTT. Its protein is CASSGNRALIDTQYF.

This clonotype was recorded at least ten times. The CDR3 protein is CSALGGQGATYEQYF. The CDR3 DNA reads as TGCAGTGCTCTCGGGGGACAGGGGGCGACCTACGAGCAGTACTTC. V usage is TRBV20-1 and J usage is TRBJ2-7, with 12 bases fitting TRBD1. Germline lookup yields CDR1 DFQATT and CDR2 SNEGSKA (reference sequence). CDR3 length: 15 residues. The trim removed 5 bases at V and 2 bases at J, leaving 7 bases unmatched.

This clonotype showed up many times. V gene TRBV7-2 combines with J gene TRBJ2-3, with 7 bases that match TRBD2. V shed 0 bases, J shed 1 base, and the junction held 1 base outside the gene matches. Germline loops: CDR1 SGHTA, CDR2 FQGNSA. The CDR3 has 15 amino acids. The DNA for the CDR3 is TGTGCCAGCAGCTTAGCGGCGGGGGGCACAGATACGCAGTATTTT. Its protein is CASSLAAGGTDTQYF.

This clonotype occurred many times. The chain has TRBV12-3 or TRBV12-4 and TRBJ1-5, with 10 bases matching TRBD1. This CDR3 contains 14 residues. V trimming: 6 bases; J trimming: 8 bases; junction bases outside the gene matches: 7. The DNA for the CDR3 is TGTGCCAGCAGCCCCGGGACAGGGGTAGAGCCCCAGCATTTT. This gives the protein CASSPGTGVEPQHF.

Only a few counts were recorded for this clonotype. This sequence joins TRBV6-5 and TRBJ2-1, with TRBD1 matching over 9 bases. J lost 10 bases, V lost 2 bases, and 9 bases had no gene match. The CDR3 has 15 residues. In germline, CDR1 is MNHEY, CDR2 SVGAGI. The CDR3 bases are TGTGCCAGCAGTTACAAAAGACAGGGGGTAAGCGAGCAGTTCTTC. It translates to CASSYKRQGVSEQFF.

This clonotype has at least ten counts. The chain couples TRBV12-3 or TRBV12-4 to TRBJ2-5, with D perhaps matching TRBD1 (5 bases). Trimming shortened V by 6 bases and J by 2 bases, and 10 bases separated the two germline ends. This CDR3 is 13 amino acids long. The CDR3 region is CASRTTAQETQYF. The DNA of the CDR3 is TGTGCCAGCAGGACGACAGCTCAAGAGACCCAGTACTTC.

The table lists this clonotype with a few counts. The chain carries TRBV28 and TRBJ1-1; D is unclear. Trimming removed 5 bases from V and 6 bases from J, with 16 bases in between. The CDR3 spans 14 residues. From germline, CDR1 is MDHEN and CDR2 SYDVKM. CDR3 nucleotide sequence: TGTGCCAGCAGTCCCCTCAGAGGGCGAGCTGAAGCTTTCTTT. Its translation is CASSPLRGRAEAFF. Drawing the rest from reference TRBV28 and TRBJ1-1, the complete variable domain is DVKVTQSSRYLVKRTGEKVFLECVQDMDHENMFWYRQDPGLGLRLIYFSYDVKMKEKGDIPEGYSVSREKKERFSLILESASTNQTSMYLCASSPLRGRAEAFFGQGTRLTVV.

At least ten counts were recorded for this clonotype. The chain recombines TRBV3-1 with TRBJ2-7, with D maybe TRBD2 (6 bases). The CDR3 sequence is 13 residues long. V lost 4 bases, J lost 5 bases, and 12 bases lay in between. CDR1 is LGHDT and CDR2 is YNNKEL in the germline V gene (reference sequence). The CDR3 DNA reads TGTGCCAGCAGCCTACGGGAGATCGACGAGCAGTACTTC. Protein product: CASSLREIDEQYF.

There are a few counts of this clonotype. The chain combines TRBV10-3 with TRBJ2-3; 9 bases agree with TRBD2. The trim removed 6 bases at V and 4 bases at J, leaving 5 bases unmatched. Germline values: CDR1 ENHRY, CDR2 SYGVKD. This CDR3 is 14 amino acids long. CDR3 in amino acids: CAIRGLAGPDTQYF. As DNA, the CDR3 is TGTGCCATCAGAGGGCTAGCGGGGCCAGATACGCAGTATTTT.

This clonotype showed up just a few times. One end of the junction does not line up with germline, which may come from a read error. The chain carries TRBV5-1 and TRBJ2-6, with a possible D match to TRBD2 (6 bases). Looked up from germline, CDR1 is SGHRS and CDR2 is YFSETQ. CDR3 size: 16 residues. The CDR3 reads CASSSWPMGGANVLTF. For the CDR3, the DNA is TGTGCCAGCAGCTCCTGGCCGATGGGGGGAGCCAACGTCCTGACTTTC.

This clonotype was observed many times. V gene TRBV12-3 or TRBV12-4 combines with J gene TRBJ1-2; possible D gene TRBD1, 5 bases. The CDR3 contains 16 residues. Trimming pared 4 bases from V and 4 bases from J, leaving 19 bases between. The CDR3 loop reads CASSSRDAGNFYGYTF. CDR3 bases: TGTGCCAGCAGTTCCCGGGACGCAGGCAACTTCTATGGCTACACCTTC.

This CDR3 is CASSYLDTQYF. CDR3 DNA: TGTGCCAGCAGTTACTTAGATACGCAGTATTTT. The gene calls are TRBV6-2 or TRBV6-3 and TRBJ2-3; D uncertain. The CDR3 runs to 11 residues. Trimming removed 1 base at V and 5 bases at J, with 1 base between. Germline V gene sequence: CDR1 MNHEY, CDR2 SVGEGT.

The rearrangement uses TRBV10-3 and TRBJ2-3, with D perhaps matching TRBD1 (6 bases). Germline CDR1 ENHRY, CDR2 SYGVKD. CDR3 length: 15 residues. The V and J ends lost 4 bases and 1 base respectively, with 12 bases between them. CDR3 DNA sequence: TGTGCCATCAGTGCAGGGGTTCTAGGCACAGATACGCAGTATTTT. This translates into CAISAGVLGTDTQYF.

This clonotype was counted many times. V usage is TRBV20-1 and J usage is TRBJ2-5; 8 nucleotides agree with TRBD1. Germline lookup yields CDR1 DFQATT and CDR2 SNEGSKA (reference sequence). The ends lost 3 bases at V and 5 bases at J; junction bases unmatched: 5. The CDR3 length is 13 residues. CDR3 protein: CSARDRVRETQYF. The CDR3 nucleotides are TGCAGTGCTAGGGACAGGGTTCGGGAGACCCAGTACTTC.

This chain joins TRBV5-1 and TRBJ1-6; D might be TRBD1 (6 bases). Between the trimmed V and J ends, which lost 0 bases and 4 bases, there was a span of 11 bases. The CDR3 sequence is 16 residues long. Germline V gene data show CDR1 as SGHRS and CDR2 as YFSETQ. The DNA for the CDR3 is TGCGCCAGCAGCTTGGCCGGACAGCGTTATAATTCACCCCTCCACTTT. This gives the protein CASSLAGQRYNSPLHF. The full variable domain, its missing parts supplied by reference TRBV5-1 and TRBJ1-6, is KAGVTQTPRYLIKTRGQQVTLSCSPISGHRSVSWYQQTPGQGLQFLFEYFSETQRNKGNFPGRFSGRQFSNSRSEMNVSTLELGDSALYLCASSLAGQRYNSPLHFGNGTRLTVT.

This clonotype showed up many times. V is TRBV20-1 and J is TRBJ2-3, with 10 bases aligning to TRBD2. There are 15 residues in the CDR3. The V and J ends lost 8 bases and 5 bases, in that order; junction bases with no gene match: 13. Germline CDR1 and CDR2: DFQATT and SNEGSKA (reference sequence). The CDR3 coding sequence is TGCAGTTCAAGCCCCCTCAGCGGGAGGGGAGATACGCAGTATTTT. This encodes CSSSPLSGRGDTQYF.

There are many counts of this clonotype. The chain links TRBV28 to TRBJ2-7; no reliable D call. V was cut by 2 bases and J by 6 bases, with 5 bases left in between. The V gene's germline CDR1 is MDHEN and CDR2 SYDVKM. CDR3 length: 11 amino acids. CDR3 in amino acids: CASSLDFEQYF. DNA of the CDR3: TGTGCCAGCAGTTTAGATTTCGAGCAGTACTTC.

The chain couples TRBV6-1 to TRBJ1-4, with D hard to call. Germline V gene sequence: CDR1 MNHNS, CDR2 SASEGT. The ends were cut back, 3 bases at V and 3 bases at J, with 8 bases in the middle. The CDR3 length is 14 residues. The CDR3, as DNA: TGTGCCAGCAGTGAGGTGGAGGCTAATGAAAAACTGTTTTTT. Translation: CASSEVEANEKLFF.

This clonotype was seen at least ten times. J is TRBJ2-5 and V is TRBV12-3 or TRBV12-4; D uncertain. V was clipped by 3 bases and J by 5 bases, with 7 bases between them. The CDR3 length is 12 residues. The CDR3 loop reads CASSFEAETQYF. As DNA, the CDR3 is TGTGCCAGCAGTTTTGAGGCGGAGACCCAGTACTTC.

This clonotype showed up just a few times. The gene calls are TRBV6-1 and TRBJ2-1; the D gene is possibly TRBD1 (5 bases). Trimming shortened V by 5 bases and J by 7 bases, and 21 bases separated the two germline ends. CDR1 MNHNS and CDR2 SASEGT come from the germline V gene. The CDR3 has 16 residues. As DNA, the CDR3 is TGTGCCAGCAGTCGTCAGGGCGCCCAATCTAATAATGAGCAGTTCTTC. Translating gives CASSRQGAQSNNEQFF.

This clonotype appeared a few times. The chain joins TRBV20-1 to TRBJ2-1, with a weak D call TRBD2 (5 bases). Germline values: CDR1 DFQATT, CDR2 SNEGSKA (reference sequence). Between the trimmed V and J ends, which lost 1 base and 8 bases, there was a span of 18 bases. The CDR3 contains 15 residues. The CDR3: CSARGDGSSGYEQFF. CDR3 sequence (DNA): TGCAGTGCTAGAGGAGATGGGAGTTCAGGTTATGAGCAGTTCTTC.

This clonotype was observed a handful of times. The chain couples TRBV6-1 to TRBJ2-7; D is unresolved. This CDR3 is built from 14 residues. Germline CDR1 and CDR2: MNHNS and SASEGT. Trimming removed 6 bases at V and 1 base at J, with 13 bases between. In DNA, the CDR3 is TGTGCCAGCAGCCGTCAACTGAGATCCTACGAGCAGTACTTC. It is translated as CASSRQLRSYEQYF.

The chain is built from TRBV5-1 and TRBJ1-3; D is perhaps TRBD1 (6 bases). CDR3 size: 16 residues. In germline, CDR1 is SGHRS, CDR2 YFSETQ. Trimming shortened V by 0 bases and J by 4 bases, and 14 bases separated the two germline ends. CDR3 amino acids: CASSLETGAGGNTIYF. The CDR3 DNA follows: TGCGCCAGCAGCTTGGAGACGGGGGCAGGCGGAAACACCATATATTTT.